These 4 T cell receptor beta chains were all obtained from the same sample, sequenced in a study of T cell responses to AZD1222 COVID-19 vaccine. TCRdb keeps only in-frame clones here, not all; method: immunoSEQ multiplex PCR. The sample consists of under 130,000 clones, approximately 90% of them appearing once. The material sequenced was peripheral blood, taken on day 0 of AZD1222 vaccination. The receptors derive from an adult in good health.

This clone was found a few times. CDR3 in amino acids: CASSYSLHDTYEQYF. DNA for the CDR3: TGTGCCAGCAGTTACTCGCTACATGACACCTACGAGCAGTACTTC. This chain uses TRBV6-5 with TRBJ2-7; D not certain. The CDR3 sequence is 15 residues long. With 0 bases removed from V and 2 bases from J, the gap between germline ends came to 11 bases. From germline, CDR1 is MNHEY and CDR2 SVGAGI.

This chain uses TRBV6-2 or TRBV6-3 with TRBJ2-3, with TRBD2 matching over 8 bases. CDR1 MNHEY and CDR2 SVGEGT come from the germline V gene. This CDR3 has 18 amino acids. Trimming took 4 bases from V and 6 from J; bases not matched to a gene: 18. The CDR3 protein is CASSSIKIRGGPPDTQYF. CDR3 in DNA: TGTGCCAGCAGTTCTATCAAAATCCGCGGGGGGCCCCCCGATACGCAGTATTTT.

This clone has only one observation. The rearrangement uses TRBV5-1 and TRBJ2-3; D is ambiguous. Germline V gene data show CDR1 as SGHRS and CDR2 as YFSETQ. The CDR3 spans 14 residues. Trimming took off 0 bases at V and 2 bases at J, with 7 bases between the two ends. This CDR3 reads CASSLDGDTDTQYF. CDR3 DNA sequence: TGCGCCAGCAGCTTGGATGGAGACACAGATACGCAGTATTTT.

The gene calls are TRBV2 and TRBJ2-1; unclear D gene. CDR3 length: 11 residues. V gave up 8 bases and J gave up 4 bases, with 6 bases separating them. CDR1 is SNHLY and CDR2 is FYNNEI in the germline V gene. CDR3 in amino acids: CASGLYNEQFF. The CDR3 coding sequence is TGTGCCAGCGGATTATACAATGAGCAGTTCTTC.